The present TCR beta chain was sequenced within a study of T-cell memory formation after mild COVID-19. Study observations and caveats: Whereas later expanders leaned CD4+, clones contracting day 15 to 85 showed a balanced CD4/CD8 makeup. Memory sampled before infection contained some responding clones, suggesting cross-reactive memory joined.

As for this clonotype: The antigen is unknown.

Employing constant-segment primers, 5'RACE generated TCR alpha and TCR beta cDNA libraries bearing sample barcodes and UMIs. Using its own MiXCR run on the 5' RACE reads, TCRdb lists one record per CDR3 protein. The repertoire holds 400,000 to 500,000 distinct CDR3 sequences, with 20% to 25% as singletons. Sequenced input: PBMCs or a T cell subset sorted from them (not recorded which). The TCR sequence derives from an adult woman who had mild COVID-19 (a few samples of this study predate the infection). Cell type and time point are not known.

Here the CDR3 reads CASSQAPGTSGGATGELFF. As DNA, the CDR3 is TGCGCCAGCAGCCAGGCCCCAGGGACTAGCGGGGGAGCCACCGGGGAGCTGTTTTTT. V is TRBV4-1 and J is TRBJ2-2; 14 bases agree with TRBD2. Germline CDR1 is MGHRA and CDR2 is YSYEKL. The CDR3 length is 19 residues. Losses at the gene ends were 3 bases for V and 4 bases for J; bases not matched to a gene: 10.